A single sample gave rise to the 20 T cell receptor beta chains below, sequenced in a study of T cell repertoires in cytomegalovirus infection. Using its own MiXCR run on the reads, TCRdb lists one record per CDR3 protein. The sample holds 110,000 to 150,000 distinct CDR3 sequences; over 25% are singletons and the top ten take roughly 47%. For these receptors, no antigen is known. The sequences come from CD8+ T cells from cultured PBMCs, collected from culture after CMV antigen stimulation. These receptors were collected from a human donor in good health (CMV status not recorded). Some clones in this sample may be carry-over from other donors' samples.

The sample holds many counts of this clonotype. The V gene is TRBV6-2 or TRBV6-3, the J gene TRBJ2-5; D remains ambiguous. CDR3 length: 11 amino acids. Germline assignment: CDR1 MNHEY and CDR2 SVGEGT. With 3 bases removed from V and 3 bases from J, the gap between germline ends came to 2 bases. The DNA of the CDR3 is TGTGCCAGCAGTTATGAAGAGACCCAGTACTTC. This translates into CASSYEETQYF.

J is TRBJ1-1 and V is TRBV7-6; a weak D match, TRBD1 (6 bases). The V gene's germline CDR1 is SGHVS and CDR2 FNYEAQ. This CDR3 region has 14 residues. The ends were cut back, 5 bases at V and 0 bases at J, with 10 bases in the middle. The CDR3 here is CASSPTGMNTEAFF. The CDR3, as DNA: TGTGCCAGCAGCCCAACAGGGATGAACACTGAAGCTTTCTTT.

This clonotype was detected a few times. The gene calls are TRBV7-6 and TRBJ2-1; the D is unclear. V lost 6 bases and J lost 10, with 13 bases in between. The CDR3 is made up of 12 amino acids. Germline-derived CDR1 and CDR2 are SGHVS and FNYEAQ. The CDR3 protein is CASSALGNEQFF. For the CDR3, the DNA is TGTGCCAGCAGTGCTCTGGGGAACGAGCAGTTCTTC. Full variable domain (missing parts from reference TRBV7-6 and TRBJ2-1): GAGVSQSPRYKVTKRGQDVALRCDPISGHVSLYWYRQALGQGPEFLTYFNYEAQQDKSGLPNDRFSAERPEGSISTLTIQRTEQRDSAMYRCASSALGNEQFFGPGTRLTVL.

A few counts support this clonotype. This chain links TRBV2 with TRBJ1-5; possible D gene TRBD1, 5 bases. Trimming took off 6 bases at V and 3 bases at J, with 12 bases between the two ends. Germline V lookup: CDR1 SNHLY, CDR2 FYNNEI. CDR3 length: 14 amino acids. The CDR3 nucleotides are TGTGCCAGCAGGGGGGAACAGCCCAATCAGCCCCAGCATTTT. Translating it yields CASRGEQPNQPQHF.

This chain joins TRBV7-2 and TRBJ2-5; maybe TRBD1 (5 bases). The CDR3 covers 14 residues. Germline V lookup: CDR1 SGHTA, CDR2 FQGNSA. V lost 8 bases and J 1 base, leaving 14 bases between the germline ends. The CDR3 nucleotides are TGTGCCAGCGATTTAACAGGCCCCCAAGAGACCCAGTACTTC. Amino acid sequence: CASDLTGPQETQYF.

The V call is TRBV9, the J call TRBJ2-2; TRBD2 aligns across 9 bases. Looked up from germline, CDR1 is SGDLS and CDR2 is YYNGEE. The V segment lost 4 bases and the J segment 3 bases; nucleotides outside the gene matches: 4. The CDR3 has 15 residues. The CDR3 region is CASSLGGGDTGELFF. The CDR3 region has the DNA TGTGCCAGCAGCCTAGGCGGGGGGGACACCGGGGAGCTGTTTTTT.

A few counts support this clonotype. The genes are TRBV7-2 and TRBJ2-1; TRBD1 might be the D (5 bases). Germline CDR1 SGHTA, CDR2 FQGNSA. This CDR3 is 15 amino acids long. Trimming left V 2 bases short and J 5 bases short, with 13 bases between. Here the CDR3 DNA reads TGTGCCAGCAGCTTAAAGAGACAGCCCAACAATGAGCAGTTCTTC. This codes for CASSLKRQPNNEQFF.

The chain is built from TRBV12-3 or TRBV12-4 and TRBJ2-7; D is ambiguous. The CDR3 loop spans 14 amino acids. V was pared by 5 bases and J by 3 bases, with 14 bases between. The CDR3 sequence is CASSPSAVGYEQYF. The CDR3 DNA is TGTGCCAGCAGTCCCTCCGCGGTCGGCTACGAGCAGTACTTC.

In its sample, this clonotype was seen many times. CDR3 protein: CASSETPGGANVLTF. In nucleotides, the CDR3 is TGTGCCAGCAGTGAAACCCCGGGTGGGGCCAACGTCCTGACTTTC. V is TRBV2 and J is TRBJ2-6; no clear D. The germline V gene encodes CDR1 SNHLY and CDR2 FYNNEI. The CDR3 is 15 amino acids. Trimming removed 2 bases from V and 3 bases from J, with 8 bases in between.

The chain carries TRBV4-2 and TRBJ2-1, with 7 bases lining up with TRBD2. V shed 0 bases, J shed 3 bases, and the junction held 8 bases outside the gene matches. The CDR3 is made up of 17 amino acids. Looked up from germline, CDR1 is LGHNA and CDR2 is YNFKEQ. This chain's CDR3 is CASSQELGSGFYNEQFF. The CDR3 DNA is TGTGCCAGCAGCCAAGAGCTGGGTAGCGGGTTCTACAATGAGCAGTTCTTC.

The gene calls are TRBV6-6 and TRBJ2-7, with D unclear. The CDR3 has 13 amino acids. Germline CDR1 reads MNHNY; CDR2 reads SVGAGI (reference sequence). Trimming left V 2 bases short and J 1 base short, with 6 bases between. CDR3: CASSYGESYEQYF. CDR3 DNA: TGTGCCAGCAGTTACGGGGAATCCTACGAGCAGTACTTC.

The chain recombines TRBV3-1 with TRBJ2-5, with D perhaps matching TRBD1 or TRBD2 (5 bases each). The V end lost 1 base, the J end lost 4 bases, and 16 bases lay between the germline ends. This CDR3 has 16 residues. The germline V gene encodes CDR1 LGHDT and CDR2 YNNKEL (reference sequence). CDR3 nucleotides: TGTGCCAGCAGCCAAGGGGGACGGTGGATCAGAGAGACCCAGTACTTC. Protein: CASSQGGRWIRETQYF.

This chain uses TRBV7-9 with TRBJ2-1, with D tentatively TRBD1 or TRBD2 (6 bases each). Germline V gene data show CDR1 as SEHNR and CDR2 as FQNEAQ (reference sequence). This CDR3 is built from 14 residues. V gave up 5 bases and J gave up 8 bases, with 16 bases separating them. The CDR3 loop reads CASSPTGAYDEQFF. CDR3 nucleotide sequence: TGTGCCAGCAGCCCCACGGGGGCGTACGATGAGCAGTTCTTC.

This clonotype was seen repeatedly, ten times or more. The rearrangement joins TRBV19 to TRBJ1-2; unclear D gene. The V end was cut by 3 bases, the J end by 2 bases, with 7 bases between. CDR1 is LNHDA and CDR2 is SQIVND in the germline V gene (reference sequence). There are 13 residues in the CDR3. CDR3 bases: TGTGCCAGTAGTATTTCTACGAACTATGGCTACACCTTC. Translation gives CASSISTNYGYTF.

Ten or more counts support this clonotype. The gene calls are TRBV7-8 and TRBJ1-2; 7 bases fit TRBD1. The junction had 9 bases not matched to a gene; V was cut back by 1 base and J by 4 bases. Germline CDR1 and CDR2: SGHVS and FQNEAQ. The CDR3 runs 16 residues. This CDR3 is CASSLGDSSYFYGYTF. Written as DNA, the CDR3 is TGTGCCAGCAGCTTAGGGGACAGCTCTTATTTCTATGGCTACACCTTC.

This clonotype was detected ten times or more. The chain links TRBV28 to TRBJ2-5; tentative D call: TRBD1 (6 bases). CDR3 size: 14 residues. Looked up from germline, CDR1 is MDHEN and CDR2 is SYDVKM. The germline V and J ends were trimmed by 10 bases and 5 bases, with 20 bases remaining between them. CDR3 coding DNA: TGTGCCACCAATGGGACACCACGGTTGGAGACCCAGTACTTC. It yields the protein CATNGTPRLETQYF.

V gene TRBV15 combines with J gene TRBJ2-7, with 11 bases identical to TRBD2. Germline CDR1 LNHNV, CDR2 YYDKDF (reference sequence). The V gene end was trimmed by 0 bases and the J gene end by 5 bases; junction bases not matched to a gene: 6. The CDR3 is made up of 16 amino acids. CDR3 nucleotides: TGTGCCACCAGCAGAGAAGGACTAGCGGGCCGGAACGAGCAGTACTTC. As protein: CATSREGLAGRNEQYF.

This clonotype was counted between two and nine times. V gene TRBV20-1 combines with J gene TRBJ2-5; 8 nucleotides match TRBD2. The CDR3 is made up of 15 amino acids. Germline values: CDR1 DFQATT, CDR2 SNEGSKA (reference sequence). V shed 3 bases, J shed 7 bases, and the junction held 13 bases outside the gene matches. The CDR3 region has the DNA TGCAGTGCTAGCTTCGGACTAGCTTGGGCTGGGACCCAGTACTTC. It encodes CSASFGLAWAGTQYF.

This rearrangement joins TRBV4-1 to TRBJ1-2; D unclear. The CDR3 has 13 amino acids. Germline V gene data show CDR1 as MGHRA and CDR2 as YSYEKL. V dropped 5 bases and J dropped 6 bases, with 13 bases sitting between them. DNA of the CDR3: TGCGCCAGCAGCGGGGTCGGGAACCATGGCTACACCTTC. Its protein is CASSGVGNHGYTF.

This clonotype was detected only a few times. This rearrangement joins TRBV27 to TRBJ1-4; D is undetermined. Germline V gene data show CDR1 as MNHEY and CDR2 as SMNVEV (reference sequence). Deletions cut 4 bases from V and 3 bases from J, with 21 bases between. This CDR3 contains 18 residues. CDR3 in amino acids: CASSSQVTYPGSNEKLFF. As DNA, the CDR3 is TGTGCCAGCAGTTCGCAGGTGACTTATCCTGGCTCTAATGAAAAACTGTTTTTT.